The clone carrying this T cell receptor beta chain was counted a few times. These data originate in a study of blood T cell repertoires in COVID-19. As for the study in general: Samples taken during acute and convalescent COVID-19 were collected in the United States, Italy and Spain. PBMCs, B-cell-depleted T cells, or T cells were the source of the cDNA or gDNA that made up the material.

The CDR3 sequence is 16 residues long. Germline V gene lookup returns CDR1 LGHNA and CDR2 YNFKEQ. Trimming removed 0 bases from V and 3 bases from J, with 11 bases in between. Authors' data handling: Amplification of reference gene primers was used by the study to estimate nucleated cell counts. Here immunoSEQ multiplex PCR was the method, and the copy in TCRdb shows in-frame clones only, minus some. The V and J calls and clone size were taken over from that table, and D and trimming were inferred from the DNA. The sample lists 100,000 or so clones, about 86% occurring once. Material for sequencing was peripheral blood. The chain employs TRBV4-2 and TRBJ1-4, with a possible D match to TRBD1 (5 bases). This TCR was recovered from a woman in her fifties or sixties in a cohort sampled during active or convalescent COVID-19. The CDR3 here is CASSQEDRQPNEKLFF. The CDR3, as DNA: TGTGCCAGCAGCCAAGAGGATCGACAGCCTAATGAAAAACTGTTTTTT.